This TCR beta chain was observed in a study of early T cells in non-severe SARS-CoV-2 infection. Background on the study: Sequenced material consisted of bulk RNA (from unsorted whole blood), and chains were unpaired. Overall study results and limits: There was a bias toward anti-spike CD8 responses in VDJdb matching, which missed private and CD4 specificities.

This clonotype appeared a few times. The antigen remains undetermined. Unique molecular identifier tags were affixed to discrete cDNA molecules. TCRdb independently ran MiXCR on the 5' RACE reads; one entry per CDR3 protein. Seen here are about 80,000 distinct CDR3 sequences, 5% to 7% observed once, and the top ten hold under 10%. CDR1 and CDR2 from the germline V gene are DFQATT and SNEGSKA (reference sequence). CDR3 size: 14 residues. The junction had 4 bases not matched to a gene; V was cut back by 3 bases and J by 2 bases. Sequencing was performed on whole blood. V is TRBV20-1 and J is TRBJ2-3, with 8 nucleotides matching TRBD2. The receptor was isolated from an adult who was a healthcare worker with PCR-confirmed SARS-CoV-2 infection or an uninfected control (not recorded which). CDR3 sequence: CSASIAGPTDTQYF. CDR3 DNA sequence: TGCAGTGCTAGCATAGCGGGACCCACAGATACGCAGTATTTT.